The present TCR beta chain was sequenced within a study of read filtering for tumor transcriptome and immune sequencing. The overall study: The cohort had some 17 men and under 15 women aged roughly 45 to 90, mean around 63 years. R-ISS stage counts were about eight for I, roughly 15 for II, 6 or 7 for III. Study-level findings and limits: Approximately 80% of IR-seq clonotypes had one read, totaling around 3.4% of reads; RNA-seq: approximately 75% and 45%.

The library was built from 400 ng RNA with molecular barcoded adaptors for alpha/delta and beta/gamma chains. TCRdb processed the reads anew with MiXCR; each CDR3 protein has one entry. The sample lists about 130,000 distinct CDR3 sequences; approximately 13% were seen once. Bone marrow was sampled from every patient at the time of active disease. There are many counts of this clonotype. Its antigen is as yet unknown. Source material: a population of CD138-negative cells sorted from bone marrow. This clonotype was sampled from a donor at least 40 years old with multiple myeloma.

In DNA form, the CDR3 reads TGTGCCAGCAGCCAAGGGTACTCCTCTCTTCCTGGGTTGGATGAGCAGTTCTTC. Translating gives CASSQGYSSLPGLDEQFF. The J gene is TRBJ2-1, the V gene TRBV3-1; D unresolved. This CDR3 contains 18 residues. Trimming pared 1 base from V and 8 bases from J, leaving 24 bases between. Germline CDR1 and CDR2: LGHDT and YNNKEL (reference sequence).